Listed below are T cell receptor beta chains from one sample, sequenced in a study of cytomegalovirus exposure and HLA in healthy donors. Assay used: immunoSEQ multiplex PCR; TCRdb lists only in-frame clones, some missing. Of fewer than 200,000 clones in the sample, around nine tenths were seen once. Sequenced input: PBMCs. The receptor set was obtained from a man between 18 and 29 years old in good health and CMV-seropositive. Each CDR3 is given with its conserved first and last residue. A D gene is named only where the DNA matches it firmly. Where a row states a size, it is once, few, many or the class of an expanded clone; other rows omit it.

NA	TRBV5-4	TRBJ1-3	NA	CASSLSGTKVGNTIYF	TGTGCCAGCAGCTTGAGTGGGACAAAGGTGGGAAACACCATATATTTT
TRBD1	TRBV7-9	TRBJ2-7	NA	CASSFQGDEQYF	TGTGCCAGCAGCTTTCAGGGGGACGAGCAGTACTTC
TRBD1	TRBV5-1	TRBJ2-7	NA	CASSLTTGTGAWEQYF	TGCGCCAGCAGCTTGACCACCGGGACAGGGGCGTGGGAGCAGTACTTC
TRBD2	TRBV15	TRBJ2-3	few	CATSSSGGVTDTQYF	TGTGCCACCAGCAGTAGCGGGGGGGTCACAGATACGCAGTATTTT
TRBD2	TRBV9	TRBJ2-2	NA	CASSGGRGGANTGELFF	TGTGCCAGCAGCGGTGGCCGGGGGGGCGCGAACACCGGGGAGCTGTTTTTT
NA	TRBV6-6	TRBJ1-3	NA	CASSSTGLSGNTIYF	TGTGCCAGCAGCTCGACAGGACTCTCTGGAAACACCATATATTTT
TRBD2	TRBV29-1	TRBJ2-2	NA	CSVAEPWSGGRANTGELFF	TGCAGCGTTGCAGAACCTTGGAGTGGCGGGAGGGCGAACACCGGGGAGCTGTTTTTT
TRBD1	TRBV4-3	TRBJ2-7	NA	CASSTGTGTYEQYF	TGCGCCAGCAGCACCGGGACAGGGACGTACGAGCAGTACTTC
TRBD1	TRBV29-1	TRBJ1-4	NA	CSAAGGQGTGENEKLFF	TGCAGCGCCGCCGGGGGACAGGGGACGGGGGAGAATGAAAAACTGTTTTTT
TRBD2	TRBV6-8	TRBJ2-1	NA	CASINNYRLAGDTTYNEQFF	TGTGCCAGCATCAACAACTACCGACTAGCGGGAGATACTACCTACAATGAGCAGTTCTTC
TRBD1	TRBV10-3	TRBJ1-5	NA	CAISPDSSQGNQPQHF	TGTGCCATCAGCCCCGACAGTTCACAGGGGAATCAGCCCCAGCATTTT
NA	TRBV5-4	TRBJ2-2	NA	CASSPRLSGAGGELFF	TGTGCCAGCAGCCCCCGGTTGTCGGGAGCGGGCGGGGAGCTGTTTTTT
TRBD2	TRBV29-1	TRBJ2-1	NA	CSVEGGTSGNNEQFF	TGCAGCGTTGAAGGCGGGACTAGCGGGAACAATGAGCAGTTCTTC
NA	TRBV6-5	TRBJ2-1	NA	CASSWGLYNEQFF	TGTGCCAGCAGTTGGGGCCTTTACAATGAGCAGTTCTTC
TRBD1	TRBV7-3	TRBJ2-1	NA	CASGQGGDEQFF	TGTGCCAGCGGACAGGGGGGGGATGAGCAGTTCTTC
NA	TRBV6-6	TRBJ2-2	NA	CASRMKRTVNTGELFF	TGTGCCAGCCGAATGAAAAGGACAGTGAACACCGGGGAGCTGTTTTTT
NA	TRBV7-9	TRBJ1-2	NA	CASSQIPPPQGTYGYTF	TGTGCCAGCAGCCAGATCCCACCCCCACAGGGTACCTATGGCTACACCTTC
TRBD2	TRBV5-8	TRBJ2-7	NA	CASRRREIYEQYF	TGTGCCAGCAGAAGGCGGGAGATCTACGAGCAGTACTTC
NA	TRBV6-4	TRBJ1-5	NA	CASGEGHNQPQHF	TGTGCCTCGGGGGAAGGACACAATCAGCCCCAGCATTTT
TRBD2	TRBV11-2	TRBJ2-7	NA	CASSLGRETYEQYF	TGTGCCAGCAGCTTAGGGCGGGAGACCTACGAGCAGTACTTC
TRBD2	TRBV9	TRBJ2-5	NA	CASSVPLTSGRGGETQYF	TGTGCCAGCAGCGTCCCCCTGACTAGCGGGAGGGGGGGGGAGACCCAGTACTTC
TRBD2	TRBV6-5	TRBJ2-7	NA	CASSPPGGDFYEQYF	TGTGCCAGCAGTCCCCCTGGGGGGGACTTCTACGAGCAGTACTTC
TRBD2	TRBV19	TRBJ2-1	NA	CASRSGRRLDEQFF	TGTGCCAGCAGGAGCGGGAGAAGGTTAGATGAGCAGTTCTTC
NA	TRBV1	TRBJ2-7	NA	CTSKGTGSYRSYEQYF	TGCACCAGCAAAGGAACAGGAAGTTATCGGTCCTACGAGCAGTACTTC
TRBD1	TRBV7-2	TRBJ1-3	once	CASSDGQGRDTIYF	TGTGCCAGCAGCGATGGACAGGGTCGGGACACCATATATTTT
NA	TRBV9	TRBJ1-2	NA	CASSANSDRSYGYTF	TGTGCCAGCAGCGCCAATTCCGACAGGTCCTATGGCTACACCTTC
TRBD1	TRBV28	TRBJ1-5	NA	CASSLYDRDAQPQHF	TGTGCCAGCAGTTTATACGACAGGGATGCGCAGCCCCAGCATTTT
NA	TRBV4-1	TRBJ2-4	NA	CASSQVIQGLAKNIQYF	TGCGCCAGCAGCCAAGTAATACAGGGATTAGCCAAAAACATTCAGTACTTC
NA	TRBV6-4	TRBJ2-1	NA	CASKREGYNEQFF	TGTGCCAGCAAGCGAGAAGGCTACAATGAGCAGTTCTTC
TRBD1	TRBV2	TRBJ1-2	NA	CASRETGMDYGYTF	TGTGCCAGCAGGGAGACAGGGATGGACTATGGCTACACCTTC
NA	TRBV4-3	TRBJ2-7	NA	CASSQESQGGVGNYYEQYF	TGCGCCAGCAGCCAAGAGTCCCAGGGGGGCGTTGGGAACTACTACGAGCAGTACTTC
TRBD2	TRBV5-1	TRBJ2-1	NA	CASSLPLRGGNEQFF	TGCGCCAGCAGCTTGCCCCTCCGGGGGGGGAATGAGCAGTTCTTC
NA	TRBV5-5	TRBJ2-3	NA	CASIEGWRTDTQYF	TGTGCCAGCATCGAGGGATGGCGTACAGATACGCAGTATTTT
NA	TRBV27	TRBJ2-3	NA	CASRLTVSTDTQYF	TGTGCCAGCAGGCTTACTGTTAGCACAGATACGCAGTATTTT
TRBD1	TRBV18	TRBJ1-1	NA	CASSPLGQGAVSEAFF	TGTGCCAGCTCACCACTTGGACAGGGGGCTGTCTCTGAAGCTTTCTTT
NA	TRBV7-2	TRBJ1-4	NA	CASHQGMGEKLFF	TGTGCCAGCCACCAGGGGATGGGTGAAAAACTGTTTTTT
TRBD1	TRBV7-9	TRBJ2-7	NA	CASSSYPGQDPYEQYF	TGTGCCAGCAGCTCTTACCCGGGACAGGATCCCTACGAGCAGTACTTC
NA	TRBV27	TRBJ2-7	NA	CASSPGRGGYEQYF	TGTGCCAGCAGTCCTGGGAGGGGGGGGTACGAGCAGTACTTC
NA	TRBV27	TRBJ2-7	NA	CASSGPGRPPYEQYF	TGTGCCAGCAGTGGGCCCGGTAGACCTCCCTACGAGCAGTACTTC
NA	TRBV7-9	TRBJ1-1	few	CASIIGEKGTEAFF	TGTGCCAGCATTATTGGGGAGAAAGGCACCGAAGCTTTCTTT
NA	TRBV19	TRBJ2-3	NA	CASSIFLTDTQYF	TGTGCCAGTAGTATCTTCCTCACAGATACGCAGTATTTT
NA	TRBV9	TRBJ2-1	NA	CASSPAGQLSGNEQFF	TGTGCCAGCAGCCCAGCGGGACAATTGTCGGGAAATGAGCAGTTCTTC
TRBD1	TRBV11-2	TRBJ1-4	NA	CASSTLPSGTGREKLFF	TGTGCCAGCAGCACATTACCTTCCGGGACAGGGCGTGAAAAACTGTTTTTT
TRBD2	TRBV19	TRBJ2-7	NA	CASSIAERGGYEQYF	TGTGCCAGTAGTATAGCCGAGCGGGGAGGCTACGAGCAGTACTTC
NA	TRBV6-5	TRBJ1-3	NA	CASSYSSGTGNTIYF	TGTGCCAGCAGTTACTCATCAGGGACTGGAAACACCATATATTTT